Presented here are 13 T cell receptor beta chains from one specimen sequenced in a study of metastatic and nonmetastatic thyroid tumors. Among the patients, none had received any treatment before thyroid surgery. TCRdb re-called clones via MiXCR from the PCR reads. The profile shows approximately 20,000 clones, roughly 26% of them singletons. Sequencing was performed on tumor tissue. The receptor source for this set is a female donor with papillary thyroid cancer or a benign thyroid nodule (not recorded which). Some clones in this sample may be carry-over from other donors' samples.

Points on this clone: The junction differs from germline at one of its ends, possibly a read error. The chain is built from TRBV14 and TRBJ2-3, with D hard to call. This CDR3 spans 13 amino acids. The V gene's germline CDR1 is SGHDN and CDR2 FVKESK. The CDR3 nucleotides are TGTTCCAGCAGCTCGAACCTCGTAGATACACAGTATTTT. Translation gives CSSSSNLVDTQYF.

V is TRBV20-1 and J is TRBJ2-1; D tentatively fits TRBD1 or TRBD2 (5 bases each). The CDR3 extends over 16 amino acids. Germline V gene lookup returns CDR1 DFQATT and CDR2 SNEGSKA (reference sequence). Trimming stripped 5 bases from V and 9 bases from J, with 26 bases between. CDR3: CSASDSTGAGQGEQFF. CDR3 sequence (DNA): TGCAGTGCTTCGGACTCCACAGGAGCCGGGCAGGGTGAGCAGTTCTTC.

A few counts support this clone. One junction end disagrees with the germline gene, perhaps due to a read error. The gene calls are TRBV6-4 and TRBJ2-7; 10 positions agree with TRBD1. The CDR3 contains 13 residues. The germline CDR1 and CDR2 sequences are MRHNA and SNTAGT. CDR3 amino acids: CASPGTGDYDQYF. The CDR3 DNA is TGTGCCAGCCCCGGGACAGGGGATTACGACCAGTACTTC.

CDR3 bases: TGTGCTAGCCGCCGGGGGTATGAGCAGTTCTTC. It encodes CASRRGYEQFF. This sequence joins TRBV6-2 or TRBV6-3 and TRBJ2-1, with TRBD2 as a possible D gene (6 bases). The CDR3 contains 11 residues. Germline CDR1 MNHEY, CDR2 SVGEGT.

This clone was counted many times. Additional DNA sequences in this sample encode the identical CDR3. J is TRBJ2-1 and V is TRBV20-1; 13 positions agree with TRBD2. The CDR3 loop spans 14 amino acids. V lost 6 bases, J lost 7 bases, and 6 bases stayed unmatched. Germline CDR1 DFQATT, CDR2 SNEGSKA (reference sequence). CDR3 coding DNA: TGCAGTGCCCCGGGACTAGCGGGATTGAATGAGCAGTTCTTC. This gives the protein CSAPGLAGLNEQFF.

The gene calls are TRBV6-2 or TRBV6-3 and TRBJ2-1, with unresolved D. The CDR3 extends over 14 amino acids. The V end was cut by 0 bases, the J end by 5 bases, with 8 bases between. Germline V lookup: CDR1 MNHEY, CDR2 SVGEGT. CDR3 amino acids: CASSYSLLDNEQFF. The CDR3 DNA sequence: TGTGCCAGCAGTTACTCGTTACTGGACAATGAGCAGTTCTTC.

The chain carries TRBV30 and TRBJ1-4, with D maybe TRBD1 (5 bases). The CDR3 is 14 residues long. V gave up 0 bases and J gave up 7 bases, with 12 bases separating them. CDR1 and CDR2 (germline): GTSNPN, SVGIG (reference sequence). The CDR3 here is CAWSVKGFSEKLFF. The DNA of the CDR3 is TGTGCCTGGAGTGTAAAGGGGTTCAGTGAAAAACTGTTTTTT.

This clone occurred many times. Within the sample, other DNA sequences also encode this same CDR3. The V gene is TRBV29-1, the J gene TRBJ2-5; D perhaps matches TRBD2 (7 bases). V lost 1 base to trimming and J lost 5 bases, with 11 bases between them. The germline CDR1 and CDR2 sequences are SQVTM and ANQGSEA. The CDR3 is 13 amino acids. Written as DNA, the CDR3 is TGCAGCGTTGAAGTGGGGGGGGCTGAGACCCAGTACTTC. Translating it yields CSVEVGGAETQYF.

The gene calls are TRBV30 and TRBJ2-2; 8 bases are shared with TRBD2. The CDR3 runs to 17 residues. V lost 2 bases, J lost 7 bases, and 15 bases stayed unmatched. The germline V gene has CDR1 GTSNPN and CDR2 SVGIG (reference sequence). This chain's CDR3 is CAWSREGEPSWVGELFF. The CDR3 region has the DNA TGTGCCTGGAGTCGGGAGGGAGAACCTTCGTGGGTCGGGGAGCTGTTTTTT.

This clone turned up a few times. This sequence joins TRBV6-1 and TRBJ1-5, with no clear D. Between the trimmed V and J ends, which lost 6 bases and 5 bases, there was a span of 14 bases. Germline CDR1 is MNHNS and CDR2 is SASEGT. The CDR3 covers 14 residues. As DNA, the CDR3 is TGTGCCAGCAGCCCATTAGCAGGTTATCAGCCCCAGCATTTT. Amino acids: CASSPLAGYQPQHF.

This clone was seen only a few times. The J gene is TRBJ2-3, the V gene TRBV27; 13 bases fit TRBD2. V trimming: 6 bases; J trimming: 1 base; junction bases outside the gene matches: 7. CDR1 and CDR2 (germline): MNHEY, SMNVEV (reference sequence). The CDR3 totals 17 residues. CDR3 amino acids: CASRIGLAGEGTDTQYF. In DNA, the CDR3 is TGTGCCAGCAGGATAGGACTAGCGGGAGAGGGCACAGATACGCAGTATTTT.

Judged by abundance, this clone is medium-sized. This sequence joins TRBV24-1 and TRBJ2-7, with 11 bases fitting TRBD1. Germline V gives CDR1 KGHDR, CDR2 SFDVKD. V lost 4 bases, J lost 3 bases, and 4 bases stayed unmatched. This CDR3 spans 15 amino acids. The CDR3 protein is CATSDTGTGGYEQYF. The CDR3 DNA sequence: TGTGCCACCAGTGACACCGGGACAGGGGGCTACGAGCAGTACTTC.

V and J are TRBV6-1 and TRBJ2-7; 8 bases fit TRBD2. The ends lost 6 bases at V and 6 bases at J; junction bases unmatched: 10. The CDR3 spans 14 residues. The germline V gene encodes CDR1 MNHNS and CDR2 SASEGT. As DNA, the CDR3 is TGTGCCAGCAGCGAGCTAGCGGGTGCGCGCGAGCAGTACTTC. As protein: CASSELAGAREQYF.